The 32 T cell receptor beta chains presented below share a single source sample, sequenced in a study of OX40 agonist ivuxolimab in advanced cancers. TCRdb's table, derived via immunoSEQ multiplex PCR, lists solely in-frame clones and lacks some. The profile shows 75,000 to 90,000 clones, about 90% of them singletons. The specimen comprised CD4+ or CD8+ T cells sorted from blood, sampled in a trial of the OX40 agonist ivuxolimab. The receptors were sampled from an adult with an advanced solid tumor such as melanoma, head and neck, liver or kidney cancer.

The V call is TRBV6-1, the J call TRBJ2-7; tentative D call: TRBD2 (5 bases). Germline V gene lookup returns CDR1 MNHNS and CDR2 SASEGT. V lost 5 bases and J 3 bases, leaving 8 bases between the germline ends. This CDR3 comprises 12 residues. The CDR3 here is CASSTRGYEQYV. For the CDR3, the DNA is TGTGCCAGCAGTACCCGGGGCTACGAGCAGTACGTC.

The rearrangement uses TRBV7-3 and TRBJ2-3; 9 bases are a match to TRBD2. The CDR3 has 14 residues. V shed 4 bases, J shed 3 bases, and the junction held 2 bases outside the gene matches. Per the germline V gene, CDR1 is SGHTA and CDR2 is FQGTGA. The CDR3 DNA reads TGTGCCAGCAGCTCGGCGGGGGGGACAGATACGCAGTATTTT. Translated, it gives CASSSAGGTDTQYF.

This clone was counted between two and nine times. This rearrangement joins TRBV5-4 to TRBJ2-1; D perhaps matches TRBD2 (6 bases). V was shortened by 4 bases and J by 14 bases, with 19 bases between the two germline ends. Germline CDR1 reads SGHNT; CDR2 reads YYREEE (reference sequence). This CDR3 is built from 13 residues. The CDR3 sequence is CASSTFPTSPEFF. CDR3 DNA: TGTGCCAGCAGCACCTTCCCCACTAGCCCGGAGTTCTTC.

The chain employs TRBV7-9 and TRBJ1-1, with a weak D call TRBD1 (6 bases). The CDR3 totals 12 residues. Germline V gives CDR1 SEHNR, CDR2 FQNEAQ (reference sequence). Trimming shortened V by 5 bases and J by 7 bases, and 11 bases separated the two germline ends. The CDR3 spells CASSLTGHEAFF. In DNA, the CDR3 is TGTGCCAGCAGCCTCACAGGGCATGAAGCTTTCTTT.

The gene calls are TRBV14 and TRBJ1-3, with D maybe TRBD1 (5 bases). The V gene lost 5 bases and the J gene lost 0 bases, with 26 bases spanning the gap. Germline loops: CDR1 SGHDN, CDR2 FVKESK. The CDR3 is 20 residues long. In nucleotides, the CDR3 is TGTGCCAGCAGCTCCCACTTCACACAGGCAGGGATCCTCTCTGGAAACACCATATATTTT. Translated, it gives CASSSHFTQAGILSGNTIYF.

V gene TRBV4-1 combines with J gene TRBJ1-6; no clear D. The CDR3 extends over 17 amino acids. The V gene's germline CDR1 is MGHRA and CDR2 YSYEKL. Trimming pared 3 bases from V and 4 bases from J, leaving 16 bases between. In nucleotides, the CDR3 is TGCGCCAGCAGCCAGTCTCCTGGTGGCGTTTATAATTCACCCCTCCACTTT. It specifies CASSQSPGGVYNSPLHF.

This rearrangement joins TRBV6-5 to TRBJ2-7; weak D call: TRBD1 (6 bases). Germline CDR1 reads MNHEY; CDR2 reads SVGAGI. The ends were cut back, 2 bases at V and 3 bases at J, with 14 bases in the middle. The CDR3 extends over 15 amino acids. Here the CDR3 reads CASSYAQGPLYEQYF. The CDR3 region has the DNA TGTGCCAGCAGTTACGCACAGGGCCCTCTCTACGAGCAGTACTTC.

The genes are TRBV9 and TRBJ1-6, with 8 bases identical to TRBD1. The CDR3 runs 13 residues. Trimming removed 2 bases from V and 9 bases from J; junction bases left unmatched: 1. Germline-derived CDR1 and CDR2 are SGDLS and YYNGEE. The CDR3 protein is CASSVDRGSPLHF. CDR3 in DNA: TGTGCCAGCAGCGTCGACAGGGGTTCACCCCTCCACTTT. Full variable domain (outside the CDR3, taken from reference TRBV9 and TRBJ1-6): DSGVTQTPKHLITATGQRVTLRCSPRSGDLSVYWYQQSLDQGLQFLIQYYNGEERAKGNILERFSAQQFPDLHSELNLSSLELGDSALYFCASSVDRGSPLHFGNGTRLTVT.

This chain links TRBV6-5 with TRBJ1-5; unclear D gene. The CDR3 extends over 15 amino acids. V was clipped by 5 bases and J by 0 bases, with 11 bases between them. The germline V gene has CDR1 MNHEY and CDR2 SVGAGI. This chain's CDR3 is CASSRFTSSNQPQHF. The CDR3 bases are TGTGCCAGCAGTCGGTTCACAAGTAGCAATCAGCCCCAGCATTTT.

The chain recombines TRBV19 with TRBJ1-1, with TRBD1 as a possible D gene (5 bases). The CDR3 runs to 15 residues. Germline V gives CDR1 LNHDA, CDR2 SQIVND (reference sequence). Trimming pared 1 base from V and 1 base from J, leaving 10 bases between. The CDR3 spells CASSIVGASNTEAFF. The CDR3 nucleotides read TGTGCCAGTAGTATAGTCGGGGCCTCGAACACTGAAGCTTTCTTT.

In DNA form, the CDR3 reads TGTGCCACCCTCCGCCCGACCGGGGAGCTGTTTTTT. Its translation is CATLRPTGELFF. The J gene is TRBJ2-2, the V gene TRBV6-6, with D uncertain. The germline V gene has CDR1 MNHNY and CDR2 SVGAGI (reference sequence). The CDR3 is 12 residues long. V lost 10 bases and J lost 5, with 11 bases in between.

The rearrangement links TRBV5-4 to TRBJ2-2; possibly TRBD2 for D (6 bases). The germline gives CDR1 SGHNT, CDR2 YYREEE (reference sequence). V dropped 5 bases and J dropped 5 bases, with 13 bases sitting between them. The CDR3 totals 14 residues. In DNA form, the CDR3 reads TGTGCCAGCAGTTTTACCGGGACTACCGGGGAGCTGTTTTTT. Translated, it gives CASSFTGTTGELFF.

The J gene is TRBJ2-7, the V gene TRBV13; TRBD2 is a possible D gene (6 bases). Trimming left V 5 bases short and J 2 bases short, with 13 bases between. Germline V gene sequence: CDR1 PRHDT, CDR2 FYEKMQ (reference sequence). The CDR3 extends over 14 amino acids. CDR3 sequence (DNA): TGTGCCAGCAGCCCGGGGGACTCTCCCTACGAGCAGTACGTC. Amino acids: CASSPGDSPYEQYV.

The V call is TRBV7-9, the J call TRBJ2-1; no definite D call. The germline V gene encodes CDR1 SEHNR and CDR2 FQNEAQ (reference sequence). The CDR3 spans 14 residues. V was pared by 4 bases and J by 4 bases, with 11 bases between. The CDR3 DNA is TGTGCCAGCAGCTCCAGCGTGGTGTACAATGAGCAGTTCTTC. Translation gives CASSSSVVYNEQFF.

CDR3 DNA sequence: TGTGCCACCGTTGTAGCGGGGGGTTTTAATGAGCAGTTCTTC. It translates to CATVVAGGFNEQFF. The V gene is TRBV28, the J gene TRBJ2-1, with TRBD2 identical over 10 bases. V gave up 10 bases and J gave up 7 bases; unmatched junction bases: 10. Per the germline V gene, CDR1 is MDHEN and CDR2 is SYDVKM. This CDR3 region has 14 residues.

The chain combines TRBV28 with TRBJ1-1; 7 bases line up with TRBD1. Germline CDR1 reads MDHEN; CDR2 reads SYDVKM. V lost 2 bases to trimming and J lost 0 bases; unmatched junction nucleotides: 3. The CDR3 loop spans 15 amino acids. CDR3 region: CASSLGTALNTEAFF. CDR3 nucleotides: TGTGCCAGCAGTTTAGGGACAGCATTGAACACTGAAGCTTTCTTT.

CDR3 bases: TGTGCCTGGAGTGTCGACAGTCGCCACGAGACCCAGTACTTC. Translating it yields CAWSVDSRHETQYF. J is TRBJ2-5 and V is TRBV30; possible D gene TRBD1, 5 bases. Germline-derived CDR1 and CDR2 are GTSNPN and SVGIG (reference sequence). The CDR3 loop spans 14 amino acids. V lost 0 bases and J lost 5, with 13 bases in between.

The chain employs TRBV18 and TRBJ2-2, with D possibly being TRBD1 (6 bases). The germline V gene encodes CDR1 KGHSH and CDR2 LQKENI. This CDR3 has 16 amino acids. The V end was cut by 0 bases, the J end by 4 bases, with 12 bases between. CDR3 protein: CASSPPGQGITGELFF. CDR3 nucleotides: TGTGCCAGCTCACCACCGGGGCAGGGGATCACCGGGGAGCTGTTTTTT.

V and J are TRBV9 and TRBJ2-5; D is unclear. V was trimmed by 3 bases and J by 5 bases, leaving 14 bases between them. There are 14 residues in the CDR3. CDR1 and CDR2 (germline): SGDLS, YYNGEE. The chain's CDR3 is CASSGPDPRETQYF. Here the CDR3 DNA reads TGTGCCAGCAGCGGACCGGACCCGCGGGAGACCCAGTACTTC.

This chain links TRBV11-2 with TRBJ2-1, with D possibly being TRBD2 (5 bases). Germline V gene data show CDR1 as SGHAT and CDR2 as FQNNGV. The CDR3 runs 15 residues. Trimming stripped 6 bases from V and 7 bases from J, with 19 bases between. CDR3 sequence: CASRWAERTGNEQFF. The CDR3 DNA reads TGTGCCAGCAGATGGGCAGAGCGGACGGGGAATGAGCAGTTCTTC.

V usage is TRBV4-3 and J usage is TRBJ2-2; D not certain. The CDR3 loop spans 15 amino acids. Germline loops: CDR1 LGHNA, CDR2 YSLEER. V was pared by 2 bases and J by 6 bases, with 13 bases between. CDR3 in DNA: TGCGCCAGCAGCCAATATTCCCTCCGAGCCGGGGAGCTGTTTTTT. Residues: CASSQYSLRAGELFF.

The chain carries TRBV7-8 and TRBJ2-7, with D unresolved. The CDR3 totals 11 residues. V lost 5 bases and J lost 2, with 4 bases in between. Germline V gives CDR1 SGHVS, CDR2 FQNEAQ. CDR3 in amino acids: CASSLTYEQYF. The CDR3 region has the DNA TGTGCCAGCAGCCTGACCTACGAGCAGTACTTC.

This chain links TRBV5-6 with TRBJ1-5; D is perhaps TRBD1 (6 bases). The CDR3 is made up of 19 amino acids. Germline CDR1 is SGHDT and CDR2 is YYEEEE. The V end was cut by 4 bases, the J end by 2 bases, with 25 bases between. The CDR3: CASSPWWGRLPPGNQPQHF. DNA of the CDR3: TGTGCCAGCAGCCCTTGGTGGGGGCGCCTTCCCCCGGGCAATCAGCCCCAGCATTTT.

The chain combines TRBV4-2 with TRBJ1-2; D not certain. Germline values: CDR1 LGHNA, CDR2 YNFKEQ. Deletions cut 1 base from V and 7 bases from J, with 7 bases between. CDR3 size: 12 residues. The CDR3 region has the DNA TGTGCCAGCAGCCAAGTGGGCATTGGCTACACCTTC. Translating gives CASSQVGIGYTF.

The chain recombines TRBV4-1 with TRBJ1-2; TRBD1 matches 9 bases. From germline, CDR1 is MGHRA and CDR2 YSYEKL. The V and J ends lost 1 base and 7 bases, in that order; junction bases with no gene match: 7. This CDR3 contains 15 residues. CDR3 amino acids: CASSQGRDRAAGYTF. CDR3 DNA sequence: TGCGCCAGCAGCCAAGGTAGGGACAGGGCAGCTGGCTACACCTTC.

CDR3 nucleotide sequence: TGTGCCAGCAGCTTAGAACCTAGCGGTAGTTTAACCTCCTACAATGAGCAGTTCTTC. This translates into CASSLEPSGSLTSYNEQFF. The chain employs TRBV13 and TRBJ2-1, with 7 positions matching TRBD2. Germline V gives CDR1 PRHDT, CDR2 FYEKMQ (reference sequence). The CDR3 is made up of 19 amino acids. Unmatched junction bases numbered 12, after V lost 1 base and J lost 0 bases.

J is TRBJ2-7 and V is TRBV28; D is undetermined. This CDR3 region has 13 residues. Germline assignment: CDR1 MDHEN and CDR2 SYDVKM. V dropped 3 bases and J dropped 4 bases, with 10 bases sitting between them. CDR3 loop: CASSLRGGYEQYF. CDR3 coding DNA: TGTGCCAGCAGTTTGCGTGGCGGATACGAGCAGTACTTC.

This clone was detected once. The V and J genes are TRBV28 and TRBJ1-5; 8 nucleotides align to TRBD1. From germline, CDR1 is MDHEN and CDR2 SYDVKM. The CDR3 contains 17 residues. The ends lost 6 bases at V and 0 bases at J; junction bases unmatched: 10. CDR3 sequence reads: CASRNDRGAYSNQPQHF. CDR3 nucleotides: TGTGCCAGCAGGAATGACAGGGGAGCTTATAGCAATCAGCCCCAGCATTTT.

The chain recombines TRBV29-1 with TRBJ1-3; no clear D gene. CDR1 is SQVTM, CDR2 ANQGSEA, per germline. V dropped 4 bases and J dropped 0 bases, with 16 bases sitting between them. CDR3 length: 16 residues. CDR3 residues: CSVVSIGDPSGNTIYF. CDR3 nucleotides: TGCAGCGTTGTTAGTATCGGGGATCCCTCTGGAAACACCATATATTTT.

The V and J genes are TRBV4-3 and TRBJ1-1; TRBD1 is a possible D gene (6 bases). The V gene's germline CDR1 is LGHNA and CDR2 YSLEER. This CDR3 is built from 14 residues. The V gene lost 1 base and the J gene lost 6 bases, with 12 bases spanning the gap. The CDR3 nucleotides are TGCGCCAGCAGCCAAGTCGGGGGGGGCGCTGAAGCTTTCTTT. It is translated as CASSQVGGGAEAFF.

V gene TRBV27 combines with J gene TRBJ2-1, with TRBD2 as a possible D gene (5 bases). Germline V gene sequence: CDR1 MNHEY, CDR2 SMNVEV (reference sequence). The V gene lost 4 bases and the J gene lost 8 bases, with 18 bases spanning the gap. This CDR3 region has 15 residues. CDR3 nucleotides: TGTGCCAGCAGTTACGGGCCAACCGGGCGGGATGAGCAGTTCTTC. Its translation: CASSYGPTGRDEQFF.

This clone showed up just a few times. Other DNA variants within this sample encode the same CDR3. The chain recombines TRBV20-1 with TRBJ1-2; the D is unclear. CDR3 size: 9 residues. V shed 6 bases and J shed 8 bases, with 7 bases lying between them. Germline V gene data show CDR1 as DFQATT and CDR2 as SNEGSKA (reference sequence). CDR3 nucleotide sequence: TGCAGTGCCCCTGGGGGCTACACCTTC. Protein sequence: CSAPGGYTF.